The 13 T cell receptor beta chains presented below share a single source sample, sequenced in a study of T cell responses to AZD1222 COVID-19 vaccine. Assay used: immunoSEQ multiplex PCR; TCRdb lists only in-frame clones, some missing. Among 120,000 to 150,000 clones listed, approximately 88% were seen once. The specimen was peripheral blood, collected on day 0 of MenACWY control vaccination. The source of these receptors is an adult in good health.

The chain employs TRBV7-2 and TRBJ2-2; the D call may be TRBD1 or TRBD2 (6 bases each). CDR1 and CDR2 (germline): SGHTA, FQGNSA. The CDR3 has 17 residues. Trimming took 5 bases from V and 4 from J, leaving 20 bases between them. Here the CDR3 reads CASSHLRGPTSTGELFF. The CDR3 DNA is TGTGCCAGCAGCCACTTACGGGGGCCAACCTCCACCGGGGAGCTGTTTTTT. The full variable domain, with the rest looked up from reference TRBV7-2 and TRBJ2-2, is GAGVSQSPSNKVTEKGKDVELRCDPISGHTALYWYRQSLGQGLEFLIYFQGNSAPDKSGLPSDRFSAERTGGSVSTLTIQRTQQEDSAVYLCASSHLRGPTSTGELFFGEGSRLTVL.

V gene TRBV7-9 combines with J gene TRBJ1-1; 8 bases match TRBD1. With V trimmed by 5 bases and J by 4 bases, 9 bases remained unmatched. The CDR3 is 15 residues long. CDR1 and CDR2 from the germline V gene are SEHNR and FQNEAQ (reference sequence). CDR3 region: CASSLLAGGFTEAFF. CDR3 sequence (DNA): TGTGCCAGCAGCCTCTTGGCAGGGGGCTTCACTGAAGCTTTCTTT.

This chain joins TRBV28 and TRBJ1-5; D unresolved. This CDR3 comprises 13 residues. V dropped 3 bases and J dropped 6 bases, with 9 bases sitting between them. Germline lookup yields CDR1 MDHEN and CDR2 SYDVKM. CDR3: CASSLGAPQPQHF. CDR3 in DNA: TGTGCCAGCAGTTTGGGAGCCCCTCAGCCCCAGCATTTT.

This chain joins TRBV5-6 and TRBJ2-5, with no clear D. The CDR3 consists of 13 residues. V was pared by 4 bases and J by 6 bases, with 13 bases between. Germline CDR1 reads SGHDT; CDR2 reads YYEEEE. Written as DNA, the CDR3 is TGTGCCAGCAGCCTGGGTGAAGGGAAGACCCAGTACTTC. Its translation: CASSLGEGKTQYF. The full variable domain, its missing parts supplied by reference TRBV5-6 and TRBJ2-5, is DAGVTQSPTHLIKTRGQQVTLRCSPKSGHDTVSWYQQALGQGPQFIFQYYEEEERQRGNFPDRFSGHQFPNYSSELNVNALLLGDSALYLCASSLGEGKTQYFGPGTRLLVL.

The J gene is TRBJ2-6, the V gene TRBV9, with D unresolved. Germline V gene lookup returns CDR1 SGDLS and CDR2 YYNGEE. The V gene lost 3 bases and the J gene lost 0 bases, with 7 bases spanning the gap. This CDR3 spans 15 amino acids. The CDR3 sequence: CASSGQNSGANVLTF. As DNA, the CDR3 is TGTGCCAGCAGCGGACAAAACTCTGGGGCCAACGTCCTGACTTTC.

This clone has only a few counts. The V and J genes are TRBV2 and TRBJ1-2, with no clear D. The germline CDR1 and CDR2 sequences are SNHLY and FYNNEI. V gave up 6 bases and J gave up 8 bases, with 13 bases separating them. This CDR3 region has 12 residues. CDR3 in DNA: TGTGCCAGCAGCCTAGGTCAGGACGGCTACACCTTC. Translating it yields CASSLGQDGYTF. Based on the CDR3 plus reference TRBV2 and TRBJ1-2, the full variable domain is EPEVTQTPSHQVTQMGQEVILRCVPISNHLYFYWYRQILGQKVEFLVSFYNNEISEKSEIFDDQFSVERPDGSNFTLKIRSTKLEDSAMYFCASSLGQDGYTFGSGTRLTVV.

CDR3 amino acids: CASARGSVMTTEAFF. As DNA, the CDR3 is TGTGCCAGCGCGCGGGGTTCTGTAATGACTACTGAAGCTTTCTTT. The rearrangement uses TRBV7-9 and TRBJ1-1; unclear D gene. The V end lost 8 bases, the J end lost 5 bases, and 21 bases lay between the germline ends. CDR1 is SEHNR, CDR2 FQNEAQ, per germline (reference sequence). The CDR3 is 15 amino acids.

In DNA form, the CDR3 reads TGTGCCAGCAGCCCAAATGGAGGACAGGGCGGCGAGACCCAGTACTTC. Translated, it gives CASSPNGGQGGETQYF. The chain couples TRBV7-3 to TRBJ2-5; TRBD1 agrees at 8 bases. Trimming removed 5 bases from V and 5 bases from J; junction bases left unmatched: 13. This CDR3 region has 16 residues. The V gene's germline CDR1 is SGHTA and CDR2 FQGTGA.

The chain employs TRBV3-1 (or the pseudogene TRBV3-2) and TRBJ1-2, with D possibly matching TRBD1 (5 bases). Trimming removed 3 bases from V and 4 bases from J, with 12 bases in between. This CDR3 is 14 amino acids long. Germline assignment: CDR1 LGHDT and CDR2 YNNKEL (reference sequence). The CDR3 protein is CASSHMGRSYGYTF. In DNA, the CDR3 is TGTGCCAGCAGCCATATGGGACGGTCCTATGGCTACACCTTC.

This sequence joins TRBV6-1 and TRBJ1-2; 10 nucleotides line up with TRBD1. The CDR3 has 14 amino acids. CDR1 is MNHNS, CDR2 SASEGT, per germline. The V and J ends lost 3 bases and 7 bases, in that order; junction bases with no gene match: 5. CDR3 protein: CASSEIRDRGGYTF. The CDR3 coding sequence is TGTGCCAGCAGTGAGATTAGGGACAGGGGTGGCTACACCTTC.

The chain couples TRBV13 to TRBJ2-1; maybe TRBD2 (6 bases). Germline CDR1 PRHDT, CDR2 FYEKMQ (reference sequence). Trimming removed 5 bases at V and 9 bases at J, with 14 bases between. CDR3 size: 13 residues. CDR3 sequence (DNA): TGTGCCAGCAGCGCCAGACTAGAGTCTGAGCAGTTCTTC. The encoded protein is CASSARLESEQFF.

V usage is TRBV4-3 and J usage is TRBJ2-1, with TRBD2 matching 13 bases. The CDR3 sequence is 16 residues long. Per the germline V gene, CDR1 is LGHNA and CDR2 is YSLEER. The ends lost 4 bases at V and 8 bases at J; junction bases unmatched: 8. The CDR3 loop reads CASSPRTSGRRYEQFF. In DNA, the CDR3 is TGCGCCAGCAGCCCCAGGACTAGCGGGAGACGGTATGAGCAGTTCTTC.

In DNA form, the CDR3 reads TGTGCCAGCAGCTTTTCAGGGGGCCCCGGGGAGCTGTTTTTT. Amino acids: CASSFSGGPGELFF. The genes are TRBV5-6 and TRBJ2-2; TRBD1 agrees at 8 bases. The CDR3 length is 14 residues. CDR1 SGHDT and CDR2 YYEEEE come from the germline V gene. Trimming took 2 bases from V and 6 from J; bases not matched to a gene: 3. The whole variable domain, filled in from reference TRBV5-6 and TRBJ2-2, reads DAGVTQSPTHLIKTRGQQVTLRCSPKSGHDTVSWYQQALGQGPQFIFQYYEEEERQRGNFPDRFSGHQFPNYSSELNVNALLLGDSALYLCASSFSGGPGELFFGEGSRLTVL.